A single sample gave rise to the 32 T cell receptor beta chains below, sequenced in a study of control samples from healthy donors and cancer patients. Sequenced by immunoSEQ multiplex PCR; TCRdb stores in-frame clones only, minus some. Counted here are 70,000 to 95,000 clones, about nine tenths occurring once; the ten biggest clones make up approximately 1%. The specimen was blood. All receptors come from a woman between 25 and 40 years old in good health.

The chain couples TRBV7-8 to TRBJ2-1; perhaps TRBD2 as D (7 bases). Germline assignment: CDR1 SGHVS and CDR2 FQNEAQ. This CDR3 contains 17 residues. V was pared by 5 bases and J by 10 bases, with 27 bases between. DNA of the CDR3: TGTGCCAGCAGCCCGGGTGGAACGCGGGGGCCCCTAGGGGAGCAGTTCTTC. Amino acids: CASSPGGTRGPLGEQFF.

The chain joins TRBV6-6 to TRBJ1-2; no definite D call. The V end was cut by 0 bases, the J end by 0 bases, with 8 bases between. Germline loops: CDR1 MNHNY, CDR2 SVGAGI (reference sequence). The CDR3 runs 15 residues. CDR3 residues: CASSYSGAANYGYTF. CDR3 in DNA: TGTGCCAGCAGTTACTCTGGAGCGGCTAACTATGGCTACACCTTC.

The chain has TRBV3-1 (or the pseudogene TRBV3-2) and TRBJ1-6, with D possibly TRBD1 on 5 matching bases. V shed 0 bases and J shed 9 bases, with 15 bases lying between them. The CDR3 is 16 amino acids. CDR1 is LGHDT and CDR2 is YNNKEL in the germline V gene (reference sequence). This chain's CDR3 is CASSQERAGLGSPLHF. In DNA form, the CDR3 reads TGTGCCAGCAGCCAAGAAAGGGCAGGGTTGGGTTCACCCCTCCACTTT.

The chain has TRBV15 and TRBJ2-3; the match to TRBD2 covers 16 bases. The germline V gene encodes CDR1 LNHNV and CDR2 YYDKDF (reference sequence). This CDR3 has 20 amino acids. Germline trimming cut 0 bases from V and 2 bases from J; bases unmatched to any gene: 8. In DNA form, the CDR3 reads TGTGCCACCAGCAGAGAGTTACGGGGACTAGCGGGGGGGATCACAGATACGCAGTATTTT. Its translation: CATSRELRGLAGGITDTQYF.

This clone was seen only once. This chain uses TRBV10-2 with TRBJ2-5; D is unresolved. There are 11 residues in the CDR3. The V end was cut by 6 bases, the J end by 5 bases, with 7 bases between. Germline V gene lookup returns CDR1 WSHSY and CDR2 SAAADI. The CDR3 is CASRLGETQYF. The CDR3 DNA follows: TGCGCCAGCAGATTGGGGGAGACCCAGTACTTC.

This clone was seen only once. V is TRBV11-2 and J is TRBJ2-7, with D perhaps TRBD2 (6 bases). The CDR3 contains 13 residues. CDR1 and CDR2 from the germline V gene are SGHAT and FQNNGV. V was shortened by 6 bases and J by 4 bases, with 13 bases between the two germline ends. CDR3 region: CASRTGTQYEQYF. Here the CDR3 DNA reads TGTGCCAGCAGGACCGGGACTCAGTACGAGCAGTACTTC.

The rearrangement joins TRBV27 to TRBJ1-2; tentatively, D is TRBD1 (6 bases). This CDR3 is 15 amino acids long. V lost 6 bases, J lost 4 bases, and 18 bases lay in between. Germline V lookup: CDR1 MNHEY, CDR2 SMNVEV (reference sequence). In DNA, the CDR3 is TGTGCCAGCAGCTGGACAGAATGGGATATCTATGGCTACACCTTC. Translation: CASSWTEWDIYGYTF.

The chain links TRBV4-2 to TRBJ1-1, with D possibly being TRBD1 (5 bases). This CDR3 has 13 residues. The germline gives CDR1 LGHNA, CDR2 YNFKEQ. V shed 6 bases and J shed 6 bases, with 14 bases lying between them. CDR3 in amino acids: CASSPVGTPEAFF. CDR3 bases: TGTGCCAGCAGTCCCGTCGGGACGCCTGAAGCTTTCTTT.

The rearrangement uses TRBV5-6 and TRBJ1-6, with 10 bases lining up with TRBD1. V was clipped by 5 bases and J by 7 bases; unmatched bases: 6. Per germline, CDR1 SGHDT and CDR2 YYEEEE. This CDR3 has 15 residues. This chain's CDR3 is CASRWRQGANSPLHF. CDR3 in DNA: TGTGCCAGCAGATGGAGACAGGGGGCCAATTCACCCCTCCACTTT. Looking up the rest from reference TRBV5-6 and TRBJ1-6 gives the full variable domain: DAGVTQSPTHLIKTRGQQVTLRCSPKSGHDTVSWYQQALGQGPQFIFQYYEEEERQRGNFPDRFSGHQFPNYSSELNVNALLLGDSALYLCASRWRQGANSPLHFGNGTRLTVT.

The rearrangement links TRBV2 to TRBJ2-7; D is unclear. The CDR3 is 12 residues long. Germline CDR1 is SNHLY and CDR2 is FYNNEI. V dropped 3 bases and J dropped 6 bases, with 9 bases sitting between them. In nucleotides, the CDR3 is TGTGCCAGCAGTGAGCCCCAACCCGAGCAGTACTTC. The encoded protein is CASSEPQPEQYF.

CDR3 residues: CASSLEGSSYNSPLHF. The CDR3 nucleotides read TGTGCCAGCAGCTTAGAGGGGAGCTCCTATAATTCACCCCTCCACTTT. V is TRBV7-9 and J is TRBJ1-6; TRBD1 might be the D (5 bases). This CDR3 has 16 residues. V lost 1 base and J lost 0, with 7 bases in between. Germline CDR1 is SEHNR and CDR2 is FQNEAQ (reference sequence). Full variable domain (remainder filled in from reference TRBV7-9 and TRBJ1-6): DTGVSQNPRHKITKRGQNVTFRCDPISEHNRLYWYRQTLGQGPEFLTYFQNEAQLEKSRLLSDRFSAERPKGSFSTLEIQRTEQGDSAMYLCASSLEGSSYNSPLHFGNGTRLTVT.

The V and J genes are TRBV2 and TRBJ2-7; D assignment may be TRBD1 or TRBD2 (5 bases each). CDR1 and CDR2 from the germline V gene are SNHLY and FYNNEI. V shed 1 base and J shed 2 bases, with 6 bases lying between them. CDR3 length: 13 amino acids. The CDR3 protein is CASSEVGAYEQYF. CDR3 DNA sequence: TGTGCCAGCAGTGAAGTGGGGGCCTACGAGCAGTACTTC.

V gene TRBV3-1 (or the pseudogene TRBV3-2) combines with J gene TRBJ1-6; D not resolved. With 2 bases removed from V and 15 bases from J, the gap between germline ends came to 11 bases. Germline V lookup: CDR1 LGHDT, CDR2 YNNKEL (reference sequence). This CDR3 has 12 amino acids. The CDR3 is CASSQRPTGLHF. The DNA for the CDR3 is TGTGCCAGCAGCCAACGGCCGACGGGCCTCCACTTT.

The rearrangement joins TRBV10-2 to TRBJ1-4; D perhaps matches TRBD1 (6 bases). This CDR3 has 12 amino acids. CDR1 and CDR2 (germline): WSHSY, SAAADI. Trimming took 2 bases from V and 9 from J, leaving 7 bases between them. For the CDR3, the DNA is TGCGCCAGCAGTGAGCAGGGGCAAAAACTGTTTTTT. It codes for CASSEQGQKLFF.

The V call is TRBV19, the J call TRBJ2-4; tentative D call: TRBD2 (5 bases). Per germline, CDR1 LNHDA and CDR2 SQIVND (reference sequence). The CDR3 runs to 11 residues. V was trimmed by 6 bases and J by 8 bases, leaving 8 bases between them. For the CDR3, the DNA is TGTGCCAGTAGGGCGGGTGACATTCAGTACTTC. Amino acids: CASRAGDIQYF.

The CDR3: CASTRDYEQYF. The CDR3 DNA follows: TGTGCCAGCACGAGGGATTACGAGCAGTACTTC. The rearrangement joins TRBV6-5 to TRBJ2-7; D may be TRBD2 (5 bases). CDR1 is MNHEY and CDR2 is SVGAGI in the germline V gene. The CDR3 is 11 residues long. V dropped 7 bases and J dropped 4 bases, with 8 bases sitting between them.

The chain has TRBV19 and TRBJ1-4; TRBD1 matches at 9 bases. Germline values: CDR1 LNHDA, CDR2 SQIVND (reference sequence). After removal of 3 bases from V and 3 bases from J, the junction contained 8 bases not matched to a gene. The CDR3 extends over 17 amino acids. CDR3 protein: CASSIPGQGRANEKLFF. CDR3 bases: TGTGCCAGTAGTATCCCCGGACAGGGGCGCGCTAATGAAAAACTGTTTTTT. Based on the CDR3 plus reference TRBV19 and TRBJ1-4, the full variable domain is DGGITQSPKYLFRKEGQNVTLSCEQNLNHDAMYWYRQDPGQGLRLIYYSQIVNDFQKGDIAEGYSVSREKKESFPLTVTSAQKNPTAFYLCASSIPGQGRANEKLFFGSGTQLSVL.

V gene TRBV7-6 combines with J gene TRBJ2-2, with 7 bases fitting TRBD1. CDR3 size: 18 residues. The ends lost 0 bases at V and 5 bases at J; junction bases unmatched: 12. Germline lookup yields CDR1 SGHVS and CDR2 FNYEAQ. CDR3 sequence: CASSLALPGGTGTGELFF. The CDR3 region has the DNA TGTGCCAGCAGCTTAGCGCTCCCAGGGGGAACGGGAACCGGGGAGCTGTTTTTT.

The chain links TRBV30 to TRBJ1-2, with D unresolved. The CDR3 spans 15 residues. Germline V gives CDR1 GTSNPN, CDR2 SVGIG (reference sequence). The CDR3 DNA reads as TGTGCTCACCCCCCAAGTACTACACAATCCTATGGCTACACCTTC. It is translated as CAHPPSTTQSYGYTF.

V and J are TRBV6-5 and TRBJ1-2, with 11 bases matching TRBD1. Germline lookup yields CDR1 MNHEY and CDR2 SVGAGI. The junction had 10 bases not matched to a gene; V was cut back by 2 bases and J by 8 bases. CDR3 length: 16 residues. The CDR3 DNA reads TGTGCCAGCAGTTACGCAGGGACCGGGACAGGGGGAGGCTACACCTTC. It encodes CASSYAGTGTGGGYTF.

As for this clone: Other DNA sequences of this sample code for an identical CDR3. The genes are TRBV27 and TRBJ2-6; 7 bases are a match to TRBD1. The CDR3 has 19 residues. V lost 5 bases to trimming and J lost 0 bases; unmatched junction nucleotides: 13. CDR1 is MNHEY, CDR2 SMNVEV, per germline (reference sequence). For the CDR3, the DNA is TGTGCCAGCAGTCCCCTCGACAGGGTCCTCCTCTCTGGGGCCAACGTCCTGACTTTC. Translated, it gives CASSPLDRVLLSGANVLTF. Filled out from reference TRBV27 and TRBJ2-6, the complete variable domain reads EAQVTQNPRYLITVTGKKLTVTCSQNMNHEYMSWYRQDPGLGLRQIYYSMNVEVTDKGDVPEGYKVSRKEKRNFPLILESPSPNQTSLYFCASSPLDRVLLSGANVLTFGAGSRLTVL.

DNA of the CDR3: TGCGCCAGCAGCCAAGAGGGATACGATGCCAGGGGCTTAGCTGGAAACACCATATATTTT. Encoded protein: CASSQEGYDARGLAGNTIYF. This chain joins TRBV4-1 and TRBJ1-3; TRBD1 is a possible D gene (6 bases). CDR1 is MGHRA, CDR2 YSYEKL, per germline. The germline V and J ends were trimmed by 0 bases and 2 bases, with 23 bases remaining between them. The CDR3 consists of 20 residues.

J is TRBJ1-5 and V is TRBV5-5; D remains ambiguous. The CDR3 spans 15 residues. Trimming pared 4 bases from V and 0 bases from J, leaving 11 bases between. Germline V gives CDR1 SGHKS, CDR2 YYEKEE (reference sequence). The CDR3 DNA is TGTGCCAGCAGCCGGGTTGCGGGTAGCAATCAGCCCCAGCATTTT. Translation gives CASSRVAGSNQPQHF.

The chain couples TRBV30 to TRBJ1-1; tentatively, D is TRBD1 (6 bases). CDR1 GTSNPN and CDR2 SVGIG come from the germline V gene (reference sequence). V was trimmed by 3 bases and J by 10 bases, leaving 15 bases between them. This CDR3 region has 12 residues. This CDR3 reads CAWRGRGLGAFF. CDR3 nucleotide sequence: TGTGCCTGGAGAGGCAGGGGCCTGGGAGCTTTCTTT.

The chain has TRBV20-1 and TRBJ1-3; D is ambiguous. The CDR3 sequence is 12 residues long. Trimming pared 6 bases from V and 3 bases from J, leaving 9 bases between. Germline lookup yields CDR1 DFQATT and CDR2 SNEGSKA (reference sequence). The CDR3 loop is CSASLGGNTIYF. The CDR3 DNA reads as TGCAGTGCCAGTCTGGGTGGAAACACCATATATTTT.

Comments on this clone: At the DNA level, this CDR3 is encoded by other sequences in the same sample as well. The chain's CDR3 is CASSLTVNTEAFF. CDR3 coding DNA: TGTGCCAGCAGCCTGACAGTGAACACTGAAGCTTTCTTT. V and J are TRBV3-1 (or the pseudogene TRBV3-2) and TRBJ1-1; perhaps TRBD1 as D (5 bases). CDR1 is LGHDT and CDR2 is YNNKEL in the germline V gene (reference sequence). Trimming took off 4 bases at V and 0 bases at J, with 6 bases between the two ends. The CDR3 covers 13 residues.

The rearrangement links TRBV28 to TRBJ1-2; no firm D call. Looked up from germline, CDR1 is MDHEN and CDR2 is SYDVKM. V shed 2 bases and J shed 1 base, with 8 bases lying between them. The CDR3 spans 14 residues. The CDR3 sequence is CASSLGSFNYGYTF. Here the CDR3 DNA reads TGTGCCAGCAGTTTAGGGAGTTTTAACTATGGCTACACCTTC.

V gene TRBV5-4 combines with J gene TRBJ1-5, with no clear D. V was cut by 2 bases and J by 7 bases, with 10 bases left in between. Germline V gene data show CDR1 as SGHNT and CDR2 as YYREEE (reference sequence). There are 13 residues in the CDR3. CDR3 sequence (DNA): TGTGCCAGCAGCTTAGCCCCGGCCCAGCCCCAGCATTTT. Amino acid sequence: CASSLAPAQPQHF.

CDR3 DNA: TGTGCCAGCAGCTCTAGACCGGGGCCCACGGATCAGCCCCAGCATTTT. It specifies CASSSRPGPTDQPQHF. V is TRBV7-4 and J is TRBJ1-5, with TRBD1 as a possible D gene (5 bases). CDR1 and CDR2 (germline): SGHVT, SQSDAQ. This CDR3 is built from 16 residues. The V gene lost 4 bases and the J gene lost 5 bases, with 18 bases spanning the gap.

The sample holds one count of this clone. The genes are TRBV27 and TRBJ2-5; D is perhaps TRBD1 or TRBD2 (6 bases each). V was shortened by 6 bases and J by 4 bases, with 18 bases between the two germline ends. Germline CDR1 MNHEY, CDR2 SMNVEV (reference sequence). The CDR3 extends over 15 amino acids. The CDR3 sequence: CASRHLLGGGETQYF. The CDR3 DNA is TGTGCCAGCAGGCACCTCTTAGGAGGGGGAGAGACCCAGTACTTC.

The gene calls are TRBV3-1 (or the pseudogene TRBV3-2) and TRBJ1-6; 7 nucleotides align to TRBD1. The germline CDR1 and CDR2 sequences are LGHDT and YNNKEL (reference sequence). The V gene end was trimmed by 5 bases and the J gene end by 9 bases; junction bases not matched to a gene: 7. The CDR3 covers 14 residues. CDR3 loop: CASSSGGGLSPLHF. In nucleotides, the CDR3 is TGTGCCAGCAGCTCAGGGGGGGGGCTTTCACCCCTCCACTTT.

V is TRBV9 and J is TRBJ1-2; weak D call: TRBD1 (5 bases). Germline V gene lookup returns CDR1 SGDLS and CDR2 YYNGEE. The CDR3 totals 15 residues. Trimming took off 3 bases at V and 4 bases at J, with 16 bases between the two ends. The CDR3 DNA sequence: TGTGCCAGCAGCGGGATTTTGGCAGGGACCTATGGCTACACCTTC. Protein product: CASSGILAGTYGYTF. Complete variable domain (other parts from reference TRBV9 and TRBJ1-2): DSGVTQTPKHLITATGQRVTLRCSPRSGDLSVYWYQQSLDQGLQFLIQYYNGEERAKGNILERFSAQQFPDLHSELNLSSLELGDSALYFCASSGILAGTYGYTFGSGTRLTVV.